This T cell receptor (beta chain) was sequenced for a study of T-cell reconstitution after alpha-beta-depleted transplantation in children (dated by TCRdb to about 2016). For context, the study as a whole: T-cell immune reconstitution after TCRalphabeta/CD19-depleted allogeneic hematopoietic cell transplantation in children was quantitatively tracked in the study by means of TCR repertoire profiling.

The library was produced with PCR. Sequencing relied on an Illumina HiSeq 2500. Molecular barcoding was employed in the preparation of TCR libraries, with unique molecular identifiers being used to normalize TCRbeta repertoire quantification. TCRdb reprocessed the public reads (quality trimming at Q25 with fastp, clone calling with MiXCR) and kept in-frame beta chains. Entries that share a CDR3 protein sequence are merged under the most common genes and DNA. The sample table lists a few hundred thousand distinct CDR3 sequences, 25% of them with a count of one. The ten largest account for roughly 2.6% of the sample. This clonotype was seen at least ten times. The clone's antigen remains unknown. The record has no base qualities; no much larger clone is one base away. Results the study describes overall, beyond this receptor: The apparently early recovery of alphabetaT-cell counts about two months after transplant reportedly depended on only several hundred rapidly expanded clones that came from non-depleted graft cells. In some patients, high TCRbeta diversity at day 60 was attributed to recipient T cells and intrathymic progenitors that had survived conditioning. The frequencies of hyperexpanded clones fell over the following months, and after one year, T-cell counts and TCRbeta diversity were mostly attributed to newly produced T cells.

Reading the label with the study, this specimen's treatment or condition is: allogeneic hematopoietic cell transplantation with graft depleted of TCRalphabeta T cells and CD19 B cells. TCRalphabeta/CD19-depleted allogeneic hematopoietic cell grafts were given to the transplant recipients, all of whom were children. From its cysteine to its phenylalanine, the CDR3 spans 17 amino acids. Only the CDR3 part of the read is kept: 51 bases, read in frame from the first base. V ends up 7 bases short and J 0 bases short, with an unmatched junction base count of 12. The sequence came from a girl aged 2-10 years with Fanconi anemia, due to receive a stem cell transplant. Rearrangement joined TRBV12-3 or TRBV12-4 to TRBJ2-1, and 7 junction bases match TRBD2. The input for sequencing was PBMCs, taken before TCRalphabeta/CD19-depleted stem cell transplant. The CDR3 here reads CASMFFLADSSYNEQFF. The bases are TGTGCCAGCATGTTTTTCCTAGCGGATAGCTCCTACAATGAGCAGTTCTTC.